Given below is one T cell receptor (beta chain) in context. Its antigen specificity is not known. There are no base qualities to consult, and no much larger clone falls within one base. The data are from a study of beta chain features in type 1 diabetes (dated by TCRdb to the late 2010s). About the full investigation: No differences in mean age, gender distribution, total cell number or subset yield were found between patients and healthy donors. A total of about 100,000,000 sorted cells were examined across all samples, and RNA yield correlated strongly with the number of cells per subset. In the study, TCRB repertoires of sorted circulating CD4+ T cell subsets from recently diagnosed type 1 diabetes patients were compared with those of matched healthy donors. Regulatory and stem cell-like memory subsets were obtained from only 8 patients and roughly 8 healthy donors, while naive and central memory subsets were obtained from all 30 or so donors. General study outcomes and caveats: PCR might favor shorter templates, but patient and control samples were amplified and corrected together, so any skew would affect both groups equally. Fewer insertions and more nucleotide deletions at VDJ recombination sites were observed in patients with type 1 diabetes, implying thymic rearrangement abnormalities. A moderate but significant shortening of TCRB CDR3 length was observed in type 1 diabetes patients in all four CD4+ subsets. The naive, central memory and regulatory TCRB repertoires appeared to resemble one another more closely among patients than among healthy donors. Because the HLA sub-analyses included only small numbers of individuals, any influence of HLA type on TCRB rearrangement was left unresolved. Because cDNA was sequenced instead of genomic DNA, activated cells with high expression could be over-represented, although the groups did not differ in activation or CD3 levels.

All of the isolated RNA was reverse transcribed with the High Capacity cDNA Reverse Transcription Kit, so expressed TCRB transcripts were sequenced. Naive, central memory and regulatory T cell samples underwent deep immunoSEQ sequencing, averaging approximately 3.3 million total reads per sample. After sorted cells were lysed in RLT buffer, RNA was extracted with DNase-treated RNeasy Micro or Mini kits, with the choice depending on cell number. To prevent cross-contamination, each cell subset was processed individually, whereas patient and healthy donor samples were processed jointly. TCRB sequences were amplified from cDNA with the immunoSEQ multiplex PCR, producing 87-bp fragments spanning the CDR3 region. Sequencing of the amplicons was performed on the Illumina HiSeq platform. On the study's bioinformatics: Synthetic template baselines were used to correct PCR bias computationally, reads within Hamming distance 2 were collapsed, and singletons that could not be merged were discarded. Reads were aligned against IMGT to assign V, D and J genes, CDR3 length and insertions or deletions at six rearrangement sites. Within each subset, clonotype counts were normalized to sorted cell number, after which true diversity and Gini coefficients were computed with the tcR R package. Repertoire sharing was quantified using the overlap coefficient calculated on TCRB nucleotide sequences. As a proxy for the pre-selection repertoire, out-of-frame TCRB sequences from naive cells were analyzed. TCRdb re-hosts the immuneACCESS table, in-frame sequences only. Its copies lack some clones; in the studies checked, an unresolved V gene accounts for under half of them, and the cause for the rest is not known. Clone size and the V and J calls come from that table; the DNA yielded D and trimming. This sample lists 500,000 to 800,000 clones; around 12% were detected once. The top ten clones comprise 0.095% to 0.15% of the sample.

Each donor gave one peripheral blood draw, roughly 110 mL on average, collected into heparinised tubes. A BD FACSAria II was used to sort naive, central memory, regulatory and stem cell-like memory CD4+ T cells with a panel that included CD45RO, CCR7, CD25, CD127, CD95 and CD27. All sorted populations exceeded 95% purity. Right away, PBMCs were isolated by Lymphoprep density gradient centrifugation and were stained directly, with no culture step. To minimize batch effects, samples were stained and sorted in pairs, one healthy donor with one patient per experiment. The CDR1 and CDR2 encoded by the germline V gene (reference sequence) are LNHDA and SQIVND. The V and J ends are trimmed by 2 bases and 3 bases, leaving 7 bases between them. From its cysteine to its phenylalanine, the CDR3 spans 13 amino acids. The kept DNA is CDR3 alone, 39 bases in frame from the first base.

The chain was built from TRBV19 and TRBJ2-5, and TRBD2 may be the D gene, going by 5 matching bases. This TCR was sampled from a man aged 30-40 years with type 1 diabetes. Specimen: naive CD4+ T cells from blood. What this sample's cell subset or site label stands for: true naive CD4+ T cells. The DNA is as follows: TGTGCCAGTAGTATACAGAGGGAAGAGACCCAGTACTTC. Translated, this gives CASSIQREETQYF.